This record covers a single T cell receptor beta chain. The antigen is undetermined. At one boundary the junction diverges from the germline segment, which might be a read error. With 10%, 30% or 50% of RNA, roughly 17,000 to 1,000,000 naive CD8 T cells were sequenced. The data were taken from a study of molecular identifiers for immune sequencing clone quantification. Study results and limitations: Molecules of identical TCR sharing a barcode could underestimate highly expanded clone sizes.

Using its own MiXCR run on the PCR reads, TCRdb lists one record per CDR3 protein. The sample records about 640,000 distinct CDR3 sequences, just under 20% being singletons. Germline V gene sequence: CDR1 MNHNY, CDR2 SVGAGI (reference sequence). The CDR3 loop spans 16 amino acids. The rearrangement links TRBV6-6 to TRBJ1-6, with 7 bases fitting TRBD1. The sample comprised naive CD8+ T cells from blood, with Jurkat cell RNA spiked in. As to subset: FACS-sorted CD8+CD4-CCR7+CD45RA+ naive T cells. The receptor was derived from a human donor in good health. Some libraries in this study had Jurkat cell RNA spiked in. DNA for the CDR3: TGTGCCGGCAGCCACTTTGACAGGGAGAAGAATTCACCCCTCCACTTT. Its protein is CAGSHFDREKNSPLHF.